The 29 T cell receptor beta chains below come from one sample, sequenced in a study of monozygotic twins with inflammatory bowel disease. TCRdb re-called the 5' RACE reads and gives one entry per CDR3 protein, without DNA. This specimen shows under 200,000 distinct CDR3 sequences; the ten leading clones hold roughly 2.4%. The sample taken for sequencing was blood. The receptors were gathered from a human donor with ulcerative colitis or Crohn's disease, or a healthy co-twin of an affected twin (not recorded which).

The V and J genes are TRBV7-9 and TRBJ1-1; TCRdb's D call, TRBD1, is unchecked because there is no DNA. CDR1 is SEHNR and CDR2 is FQNEAQ in the germline V gene (reference sequence). CDR3 length: 17 residues. This CDR3 reads CASSLPRGAGLNTEAFF.

The chain uses TRBV19 and TRBJ2-2. The CDR3 has 16 amino acids. Looked up from germline, CDR1 is LNHDA and CDR2 is SQIVND (reference sequence). The CDR3 spells CASSIESVPDTGELFF.

The V call is TRBV20-1, the J call TRBJ2-1; TCRdb picks TRBD2, but there is no DNA to check that call. Germline assignment: CDR1 DFQATT and CDR2 SNEGSKA (reference sequence). CDR3 length equals 14 residues. Here the CDR3 reads CSARASGRQNEQFF.

The chain couples TRBV5-1 to TRBJ1-1; TCRdb picks TRBD1, but there is no DNA to check that call. This CDR3 has 15 amino acids. The germline CDR1 and CDR2 sequences are SGHRS and YFSETQ. CDR3 loop: CASSLRTGAEPEAFF.

The V and J genes are TRBV10-3 and TRBJ1-1. CDR1 is ENHRY, CDR2 SYGVKD, per germline. This CDR3 region has 15 residues. The chain's CDR3 is CAISESTGKNTEAFF.

J is TRBJ2-3 and V is TRBV5-4; without DNA, the TCRdb call of TRBD1 cannot be checked. The germline gives CDR1 SGHNT, CDR2 YYREEE (reference sequence). The CDR3 runs to 16 residues. Here the CDR3 reads CASSPLVGQGTDTQYF.

The chain couples TRBV5-1 to TRBJ2-3; the D gene TCRdb calls, TRBD1, cannot be checked with no DNA. CDR1 and CDR2 (germline): SGHRS, YFSETQ. This CDR3 comprises 15 residues. The CDR3 protein is CASSLNFPGTDTQYF.

J is TRBJ2-1 and V is TRBV7-3; TCRdb designates TRBD1, a call that cannot be tested without DNA. The germline V gene encodes CDR1 SGHTA and CDR2 FQGTGA. This CDR3 is built from 16 residues. The CDR3 sequence is CASGAVGGNSYNEQFF.

CDR3 loop: CSGRGSGGANEQFF. The rearrangement joins TRBV29-1 to TRBJ2-1; the TRBD2 assignment by TCRdb is unverifiable without DNA. The CDR3 has 14 residues. The germline V gene encodes CDR1 SQVTM and CDR2 ANQGSEA.

The chain joins TRBV20-1 to TRBJ2-5; TCRdb's D call, TRBD1, is unchecked because there is no DNA. Germline V gene sequence: CDR1 DFQATT, CDR2 SNEGSKA (reference sequence). The CDR3 contains 13 residues. The CDR3 protein is CSVSSGGRGTQYF.

The J gene is TRBJ2-3, the V gene TRBV12-3 or TRBV12-4; the TCRdb D gene call, TRBD2, has no DNA to confirm it. The CDR3 extends over 14 amino acids. The CDR3 sequence is CASCSGGATDTQYF.

The chain couples TRBV20-1 to TRBJ2-3; TCRdb calls TRBD1, which cannot be checked without DNA. CDR3 size: 17 residues. Germline V gene sequence: CDR1 DFQATT, CDR2 SNEGSKA (reference sequence). CDR3 sequence: CSARSFVGTGESDTQYF.

CDR3 sequence: CASSPLVDTEAFF. The genes are TRBV5-5 and TRBJ1-1; checking the TCRdb D call of TRBD1 is not possible without DNA. CDR3 length equals 13 residues. Germline CDR1 SGHKS, CDR2 YYEKEE (reference sequence).

CDR3 protein: CASVLGEFGPNSNQPQHF. This sequence joins TRBV14 and TRBJ1-5; there is no DNA to check the TCRdb D call of TRBD1. From germline, CDR1 is SGHDN and CDR2 FVKESK. The CDR3 sequence is 18 residues long.

The gene calls are TRBV5-5 and TRBJ1-6; TCRdb designates TRBD1, a call that cannot be tested without DNA. The CDR3 sequence is 13 residues long. Germline lookup yields CDR1 SGHKS and CDR2 YYEKEE (reference sequence). The CDR3 is CASSAGQFSPLHF.

V is TRBV14 and J is TRBJ2-3; the D call from TCRdb, TRBD2, cannot be confirmed without DNA. The CDR3 is 13 amino acids. Per germline, CDR1 SGHDN and CDR2 FVKESK. Here the CDR3 reads CASGLAGVDTQYF.

The rearrangement uses TRBV5-6 and TRBJ2-5. CDR1 is SGHDT, CDR2 YYEEEE, per germline. This CDR3 comprises 15 residues. The CDR3 spells CASSLDRGYQETQYF.

V gene TRBV18 combines with J gene TRBJ1-3. The CDR3 runs to 13 residues. CDR1 KGHSH and CDR2 LQKENI come from the germline V gene. CDR3 residues: CASSAFSGNTIYF. The entire variable domain, with the rest obtained from reference TRBV18 and TRBJ1-3, is as follows: NAGVMQNPRHLVRRRGQEARLRCSPMKGHSHVYWYRQLPEEGLKFMVYLQKENIIDESGMPKERFSAEFPKEGPSILRIQQVVRGDSAAYFCASSAFSGNTIYFGEGSWLTVV.

The chain has TRBV12-3 or TRBV12-4 and TRBJ1-5. CDR3 length: 13 amino acids. The CDR3 loop reads CASSFLYNQPQHF.

This clonotype is deemed medium-sized by its frequency. V is TRBV27 and J is TRBJ1-1; without DNA, the TCRdb call of TRBD1 cannot be checked. This CDR3 region has 14 residues. The germline gives CDR1 MNHEY, CDR2 SMNVEV (reference sequence). The CDR3 spells CASSFFQGNTEAFF.

The chain joins TRBV9 to TRBJ2-5; TCRdb returns TRBD1, unconfirmable since there is no DNA. Per the germline V gene, CDR1 is SGDLS and CDR2 is YYNGEE. The CDR3 extends over 14 amino acids. CDR3 loop: CASSSYEGLRTQYF.

The chain joins TRBV20-1 to TRBJ2-1. CDR3 length: 15 residues. Germline-derived CDR1 and CDR2 are DFQATT and SNEGSKA (reference sequence). CDR3 protein: CSARFGSSSYNEQFF.

This chain joins TRBV4-2 and TRBJ2-1; the TCRdb call, TRBD2, lacks DNA for checking. The germline V gene has CDR1 LGHNA and CDR2 YNFKEQ. The CDR3 contains 16 residues. The CDR3 loop is CASSQDVAYSYNEQFF.

The V call is TRBV10-2, the J call TRBJ2-5; with no DNA, the TCRdb D assignment of TRBD1 cannot be verified. Germline-derived CDR1 and CDR2 are WSHSY and SAAADI. The CDR3 is 13 amino acids. The CDR3: CASSEPAPGTQYF.

The chain is built from TRBV5-1 and TRBJ1-4; TCRdb names TRBD1, which stays unverified in the absence of DNA. This CDR3 is 14 amino acids long. CDR1 and CDR2 (germline): SGHRS, YFSETQ. CDR3: CASSLTGFNEKLFF.

This chain joins TRBV20-1 and TRBJ2-1; TCRdb's D call of TRBD2 is untestable without DNA. The V gene's germline CDR1 is DFQATT and CDR2 SNEGSKA (reference sequence). This CDR3 contains 14 residues. The CDR3 sequence is CSAQSGRKVNEQFF.

The chain combines TRBV5-1 with TRBJ2-3; TCRdb's assignment of TRBD1 cannot be checked, as there is no DNA. This CDR3 spans 16 amino acids. The germline V gene encodes CDR1 SGHRS and CDR2 YFSETQ. The CDR3 is CASSLVWDTRTDTQYF.

This sequence joins TRBV4-1 and TRBJ2-2; TCRdb's D call of TRBD1 is untestable without DNA. CDR1 and CDR2 from the germline V gene are MGHRA and YSYEKL. The CDR3 has 17 residues. The CDR3 reads CASSQGYAGQNTGELFF.

This chain joins TRBV11-2 and TRBJ2-1; TCRdb names TRBD2, which stays unverified in the absence of DNA. The CDR3 has 15 residues. The germline gives CDR1 SGHAT, CDR2 FQNNGV. CDR3 in amino acids: CATSLTSGGYNEQFF.